What follows is one T cell receptor beta chain and its context. The antigen is not known. This sample stems from a study of cytomegalovirus exposure and HLA in healthy donors. Findings of the study overall: Across donors, sequencing depth was assumed by presence/absence analyses to be roughly uniform. Highly shared sequence variants in one cluster were likely a sequencing artifact. A list of about 180 TCR beta chains associated with cytomegalovirus was given.

Germline V lookup: CDR1 SEHNR, CDR2 FQNEAQ (reference sequence). Trimming took off 4 bases at V and 6 bases at J, with 17 bases between the two ends. This CDR3 spans 15 amino acids. The PCR contained 60 Vbeta and 13 Jbeta primers. TCRdb's table, derived via immunoSEQ multiplex PCR, lists solely in-frame clones and lacks some. The sample includes 150,000 to 200,000 clones, about 10% of them seen just once. The V gene is TRBV7-9, the J gene TRBJ2-3, with D perhaps TRBD2 (6 bases). Sequencing used PBMCs. This sequence originates from a woman aged 30 to 39 in good health and CMV-seropositive. The DNA of the CDR3 is TGTGCCAGCAGCTCCGGGGGTATCACACAGGATACGCAGTATTTT. Translation gives CASSSGGITQDTQYF.